This passage covers 6 T cell receptor beta chains from one sample sequenced in a study of CD8+CD57+ T cells in acquired aplastic anemia. Genomic DNA acted as the template from which TCR beta VDJ combination and CDR3 sequence profiling were carried out. TCRdb processed the reads anew with MiXCR; each CDR3 protein has one entry. Here the sample spans more than 150,000 distinct CDR3 sequences, less than 60% being singletons. Patients sequenced had flow cytometry evidence of CD8+CD57+ cell expansion. Sequencing was performed on sorted CD4+, CD8+, or CD8+CD57+ T cells (not recorded which) from PBMCs. Receptor source: a human donor with aplastic anemia.

The V call is TRBV2, the J call TRBJ2-7; D is perhaps TRBD1 (5 bases). Germline loops: CDR1 SNHLY, CDR2 FYNNEI. The CDR3 is made up of 13 amino acids. Deletions cut 10 bases from V and 3 bases from J, with 16 bases between. The CDR3 loop reads CATSQGTDYEQYF. The CDR3 DNA follows: TGTGCCACCTCCCAGGGCACGGACTACGAGCAGTACTTC.

For this clonotype: Its ends do not fully match the called genes, so a read error is possible. The V gene is TRBV19, the J gene TRBJ2-1; D ambiguous. The length of the CDR3 is 16 residues. Germline V gene data show CDR1 as LNHDA and CDR2 as SQIVND (reference sequence). CDR3 DNA sequence: TGTGCCAGTAGTAGAGAGCACACCCGGACGATCAATGTGCAGTTCTTC. This codes for CASSREHTRTINVQFF.

A single count supports this clonotype. Since a much larger clone is just one base distant, this may be a read error. This chain uses TRBV7-3 with TRBJ2-7; TRBD1 agrees at 8 bases. Per germline, CDR1 SGHTA and CDR2 FQGTGA. The CDR3 runs 16 residues. Trimming at V came to 5 bases and at J to 4 bases, leaving 13 bases not matched to a gene. The CDR3 region is CASSPRTGTYDYEQYF. CDR3 nucleotides: TGTGCCAGCAGCCCACGGACAGGGACTTATGATTACGAGCAGTACTTC.

There are many counts of this clonotype. The genes are TRBV6-1 and TRBJ1-2; a weak D match, TRBD1 (5 bases). Germline V gene data show CDR1 as MNHNS and CDR2 as SASEGT. V was shortened by 7 bases and J by 2 bases, with 11 bases between the two germline ends. CDR3 length: 13 residues. The CDR3 DNA sequence: TGTGCCAGCAAACGGGACGGAAACTATGGCTACACCTTC. As protein: CASKRDGNYGYTF.

This clonotype was seen more than once but under ten times. A much larger clone differs from this one at a single base, so this may be a read error. The chain carries TRBV11-2 and TRBJ2-1, with 10 bases identical to TRBD2. After removal of 5 bases from V and 6 bases from J, the junction contained 7 bases not matched to a gene. Germline CDR1 reads SGHAT; CDR2 reads FQNNGV. The CDR3 totals 15 residues. CDR3 sequence reads: CASSRRSGGANEQFF. The CDR3 nucleotides are TGTGCCAGCAGCCGTCGGAGCGGGGGGGCCAATGAGCAGTTCTTC.

This clonotype was picked up many times. The chain links TRBV6-5 to TRBJ1-2; TRBD1 is a possible D gene (6 bases). CDR1 is MNHEY, CDR2 SVGAGI, per germline. The CDR3 totals 15 residues. With 5 bases removed from V and 0 bases from J, the gap between germline ends came to 13 bases. The CDR3 loop reads CASSPTGKTNYGYTF. In nucleotides, the CDR3 is TGTGCCAGCAGTCCCACAGGGAAGACTAACTATGGCTACACCTTC.